These 20 T cell receptor beta chains were all obtained from the same sample, sequenced in a study of T cell changes during pregnancy in multiple sclerosis. Profiling relied on immunoSEQ multiplex PCR, and the TCRdb table lists in-frame clones only, not all of them. The sample records around 78,000 clones, 93% being singletons. Source: peripheral blood, taken in the second trimester of pregnancy. These TCRs come from a female donor with multiple sclerosis, enrolled in a pregnancy study.

The chain combines TRBV5-4 with TRBJ2-2, with 8 bases identical to TRBD1. The V gene end was trimmed by 5 bases and the J gene end by 1 base; junction bases not matched to a gene: 4. This CDR3 region has 15 residues. Germline V gives CDR1 SGHNT, CDR2 YYREEE (reference sequence). CDR3 loop: CASRAGTGNTGELFF. Here the CDR3 DNA reads TGTGCCAGCAGGGCCGGGACAGGGAACACCGGGGAGCTGTTTTTT.

The chain employs TRBV27 and TRBJ2-3, with 10 bases lining up with TRBD1. The CDR3 spans 14 residues. Trimming removed 5 bases from V and 7 bases from J; junction bases left unmatched: 6. Germline V CDR1 and CDR2: MNHEY, SMNVEV (reference sequence). The CDR3 DNA sequence: TGTGCCAGCAGTCTTCGGACAGGGGGGAATACGCAGTATTTT. Protein: CASSLRTGGNTQYF.

The chain employs TRBV19 and TRBJ1-2, with 8 nucleotides matching TRBD1. The CDR3 spans 15 residues. The germline V gene encodes CDR1 LNHDA and CDR2 SQIVND (reference sequence). Trimming at V came to 3 bases and at J to 7 bases, leaving 10 bases not matched to a gene. This CDR3 reads CASSIPGQASGGYTF. In DNA form, the CDR3 reads TGTGCCAGTAGTATCCCGGGACAGGCCTCTGGTGGCTACACCTTC.

This chain links TRBV4-1 with TRBJ2-2; possible D gene TRBD2, 6 bases. Trimming pared 1 base from V and 1 base from J, leaving 19 bases between. Germline assignment: CDR1 MGHRA and CDR2 YSYEKL. This CDR3 is 19 amino acids long. The CDR3 DNA follows: TGCGCCAGCAGCCAAGTGGGGCTTACTGGGCGGGGGAACACCGGGGAGCTGTTTTTT. It codes for CASSQVGLTGRGNTGELFF.

The gene calls are TRBV5-6 and TRBJ2-7, with D perhaps TRBD1 (6 bases). The CDR3 loop spans 13 amino acids. Trimming left V 4 bases short and J 7 bases short, with 15 bases between. Germline assignment: CDR1 SGHDT and CDR2 YYEEEE. The CDR3 DNA is TGTGCCAGCAGCCAGGGGAATTCGGGAGAGCAGTACTTC. It translates to CASSQGNSGEQYF.

The genes are TRBV7-2 and TRBJ2-2, with 8 bases fitting TRBD1. This CDR3 spans 15 amino acids. CDR1 and CDR2 from the germline V gene are SGHTA and FQGNSA. Trimming removed 6 bases from V and 0 bases from J; junction bases left unmatched: 3. CDR3 coding DNA: TGTGCCAGCAGTAAGGGACAGGCGAACACCGGGGAGCTGTTTTTT. Protein sequence: CASSKGQANTGELFF.

The chain couples TRBV7-8 to TRBJ1-5; the D gene is possibly TRBD1 (6 bases). In germline, CDR1 is SGHVS, CDR2 FQNEAQ. V lost 2 bases and J 0 bases, leaving 11 bases between the germline ends. The CDR3 contains 16 residues. As DNA, the CDR3 is TGTGCCAGCAGCTTAACCAGGGGCCATAGCAATCAGCCCCAGCATTTT. This codes for CASSLTRGHSNQPQHF.

V gene TRBV2 combines with J gene TRBJ1-1, with 10 nucleotides matching TRBD1. Per germline, CDR1 SNHLY and CDR2 FYNNEI. CDR3 length equals 15 residues. Losses at the gene ends were 7 bases for V and 6 bases for J; bases not matched to a gene: 11. In nucleotides, the CDR3 is TGTGCCAGCAAAGGGGCTCGACAGGGGGCATCTGAAGCTTTCTTT. Translation gives CASKGARQGASEAFF.

This clone has just one count. The CDR3 coding sequence is TGTGCTATTTGGGACAGGGCGAACACCGGGGAGCTGTTTTTT. Translated, it gives CAIWDRANTGELFF. This chain joins TRBV7-7 and TRBJ2-2; TRBD1 aligns across 9 bases. CDR1 is SSHAT and CDR2 is FNYEAQ in the germline V gene (reference sequence). This CDR3 has 14 amino acids. The complete variable domain, with remaining parts taken from reference TRBV7-7 and TRBJ2-2, reads GAGVSQSPRYKVTKRGQDVTLRCDPISSHATLYWYQQALGQGPEFLTYFNYEAQPDKSGLPSDRFSAERPEGSISTLTIQRTEQRDSAMYRCAIWDRANTGELFFGEGSRLTVL.

This clone was picked up one time. This chain links TRBV28 with TRBJ1-3, with D unclear. V gave up 1 base and J gave up 2 bases, with 6 bases separating them. From germline, CDR1 is MDHEN and CDR2 SYDVKM. The CDR3 runs to 14 residues. The CDR3: CASSLFGPGNTIYF. The CDR3 DNA reads as TGTGCCAGCAGTTTATTTGGGCCTGGAAACACCATATATTTT.

This chain joins TRBV7-8 and TRBJ1-1; TRBD1 matches at 8 bases. The CDR3 runs to 14 residues. Trimming at V came to 5 bases and at J to 5 bases, leaving 7 bases not matched to a gene. Germline CDR1 SGHVS, CDR2 FQNEAQ. The chain's CDR3 is CASSPWTGQTEAFF. The CDR3 DNA is TGTGCCAGCAGCCCGTGGACAGGGCAGACTGAAGCTTTCTTT. The full variable domain, rest sourced from reference TRBV7-8 and TRBJ1-1, is GAGVSQSPRYKVAKRGQDVALRCDPISGHVSLFWYQQALGQGPEFLTYFQNEAQLDKSGLPSDRFFAERPEGSVSTLKIQRTQQEDSAVYLCASSPWTGQTEAFFGQGTRLTVV.

This chain uses TRBV9 with TRBJ2-1; the match to TRBD1 covers 9 bases. CDR3 size: 16 residues. The junction had 15 bases not matched to a gene; V was cut back by 5 bases and J by 9 bases. Looked up from germline, CDR1 is SGDLS and CDR2 is YYNGEE. For the CDR3, the DNA is TGTGCCAGCAGTCCTCAAGGGACAGGGCTTACTGGTGAGCAGTTCTTC. It specifies CASSPQGTGLTGEQFF.

V usage is TRBV6-4 and J usage is TRBJ2-1; no clear D gene. The CDR3 sequence is 15 residues long. Trimming stripped 2 bases from V and 1 base from J, with 9 bases between. Germline assignment: CDR1 MRHNA and CDR2 SNTAGT. The DNA of the CDR3 is TGTGCCAGCAGTGACACCGGGTCTTCCTACAATGAGCAGTTCTTC. The encoded protein is CASSDTGSSYNEQFF.

The chain carries TRBV10-1 and TRBJ1-4; TRBD1 might be the D (5 bases). V was trimmed by 5 bases and J by 0 bases, leaving 13 bases between them. CDR1 and CDR2 from the germline V gene are WNHNN and SYGVQD (reference sequence). The CDR3 runs 16 residues. This chain's CDR3 is CASSLTGVATNEKLFF. CDR3 nucleotide sequence: TGCGCCAGCAGTCTAACAGGAGTTGCAACTAATGAAAAACTGTTTTTT.

V usage is TRBV27 and J usage is TRBJ2-5, with D unresolved. Trimming cost V 7 bases and J 5 bases, with 14 bases left between them. Germline CDR1 is MNHEY and CDR2 is SMNVEV (reference sequence). CDR3 length: 13 amino acids. CDR3 coding DNA: TGTGCCAGCATTCGAACGCCGCGGGAGACCCAGTACTTC. Translation gives CASIRTPRETQYF.

The chain links TRBV27 to TRBJ1-2; the D is unclear. The germline V and J ends were trimmed by 4 bases and 8 bases, with 32 bases remaining between them. Germline V gene lookup returns CDR1 MNHEY and CDR2 SMNVEV (reference sequence). The CDR3 has 19 amino acids. DNA of the CDR3: TGTGCCAGCAGTTCCTCCACCGCCCTCTTGCCCCGCCACCGCTACGGCTACACCTTC. Its translation: CASSSSTALLPRHRYGYTF.

The rearrangement joins TRBV27 to TRBJ2-5; TRBD1 aligns across 10 bases. Trimming cost V 7 bases and J 5 bases; bases outside gene matches: 13. The CDR3 is 16 amino acids. Germline lookup yields CDR1 MNHEY and CDR2 SMNVEV (reference sequence). This chain's CDR3 is CASTLPLTGGWETQYF. As DNA, the CDR3 is TGTGCCAGCACCCTCCCACTGACAGGGGGCTGGGAGACCCAGTACTTC.

The V and J genes are TRBV10-3 and TRBJ2-1, with TRBD1 identical over 7 bases. In germline, CDR1 is ENHRY, CDR2 SYGVKD. The CDR3 is 13 residues long. The ends lost 4 bases at V and 9 bases at J; junction bases unmatched: 6. CDR3 amino acids: CAISAGDSPEQFF. In nucleotides, the CDR3 is TGTGCCATCAGTGCAGGGGACAGTCCTGAGCAGTTCTTC.

The V gene is TRBV7-9, the J gene TRBJ1-1, with D perhaps TRBD1 (5 bases). V was clipped by 3 bases and J by 7 bases, with 9 bases between them. The CDR3 runs 12 residues. The germline gives CDR1 SEHNR, CDR2 FQNEAQ (reference sequence). The CDR3 nucleotides are TGTGCCAGCAGCTTGGGGCAGATTGAAGCTTTCTTT. It yields the protein CASSLGQIEAFF.

The chain joins TRBV27 to TRBJ2-7; TRBD1 agrees at 10 bases. CDR3 length equals 14 residues. Germline V gives CDR1 MNHEY, CDR2 SMNVEV (reference sequence). V dropped 8 bases and J dropped 7; count of bases not matched to a gene: 11. The CDR3 loop reads CASGPGQGWREQYF. CDR3 nucleotides: TGTGCCAGCGGACCGGGACAGGGGTGGAGAGAGCAGTACTTC.